This T cell receptor beta chain was retrieved from a study of blood T cell repertoires in COVID-19 (dated by TCRdb to 2020 to 2022). About the investigation overall: The collaborator samples originated in the United States, Italy and Spain and spanned the acute and convalescent phases of COVID-19. Nearly every sample came with metadata listing a de-identified subject ID, COVID-19 status, age in years and sex. The repertoires were made available in a free public database intended to serve as a resource for research on the immune response to SARS-CoV-2. Samples came from the ongoing ImmuneRACE study (first 160 participants) plus 1,254 subjects from 6 global collaborators. Where HLA class I and class II types were available, the types were taken from metadata supplied by the sample provider, not from assay-based typing. Subjects who had been exposed to COVID-19, were actively infected with it, or had recovered from it provided the deeply sampled blood TCRbeta repertoires that made up the dataset. The prospective study material was composed of cDNA or gDNA derived from T cells, B-cell-depleted T cells, or PBMCs. Beyond this particular receptor, the publication reports: The amount of clinical and demographic metadata varied by source and participant and was provided uncurated.

In the prospective study, participants were 18 to 89 years old, resided in about two dozen geographic areas of the United States, and were enrolled through a virtual design. Cohort assignment in the prospective study relied on participant-reported clinical history from a screening survey and a study questionnaire. For ImmuneRACE Cohort 3, a participant was defined as recovered based on two consecutive negative NP/OP PCR tests, clearance by a healthcare professional, or resolution of symptoms. Mobile phlebotomists in the prospective study collected whole blood, serum and a nasopharyngeal or oropharyngeal swab from every participant. Participants in the prospective study had the option to provide additional blood draws and questionnaires over a roughly 2-month period. Blood samples from the prospective study were shipped frozen or at room temperature prior to DNA extraction. As regards this clone: Which antigen it targets is not known. Base-call qualities are not available, and no considerably larger clone is one nucleotide away.

The immunoSEQ Assay, a bias-controlled multiplex PCR, was used to amplify TCRbeta CDR3 regions from genomic DNA. The authors' pipeline ran thus. The number of nucleated cells in each sample was estimated from the amplification of reference gene primers within the assay. To quantify the absolute abundance of each unique TCRbeta CDR3 rearrangement, sequence reads were collapsed and filtered. For each sample, productive Simpson clonality was calculated as the square root of Simpson's diversity index over productive rearrangements. In its TCRdb copy, this immuneACCESS table keeps in-frame sequences only and misses some clones. Where compared with another copy, unresolved V genes explain less than half of these, and the others have no known cause. The V and J calls and clone size come from that table; D and trimming were worked out from the DNA. Within this sample are more than 300,000 clones, with over 80% of them counted one time only. The ten largest clones take up 5% to 5.5% of the sample.

Between the V and J ends, shortened by 4 bases and 11 bases respectively, the junction contains 22 bases. For CDR1 and CDR2, the germline V gene lists SGHTS and YDEGEE. The CDR3 holds 15 amino acids from the cysteine to the phenylalanine. The read is trimmed to its CDR3 DNA, 45 bases read in frame from base 1. What was sequenced was PBMCs or T cells enriched from blood (not recorded which). This sequence originates from a woman aged 45-65 years who had recovered from COVID-19. In this chain, TRBV5-8 is recombined with TRBJ1-5; 5 matching bases give a weak D call of TRBD1. The DNA is as follows: TGTGCCAGCAGCCGACAACAGGCCTCAAGCAGGACCCAGCATTTT. Its translation is CASSRQQASSRTQHF.